This paragraph covers one TCR beta chain sequence. Its antigen is not known. The data originate from a study of cytomegalovirus exposure and HLA in healthy donors. The study's findings and limits: A later analysis showed that HLA-associated TCR beta chains had undergone more clonal expansion than equally common others. In a later analysis, parvovirus B19, influenza, CMV and Epstein-Barr virus appeared linked to several top co-occurrence clusters. Specificity for CMV antigens was confirmed in vitro for a few of the CMV-associated chains.

In the PCR, 60 Vbeta and 13 Jbeta primers were used. Only in-frame clones appear in the TCRdb table, and some are missing; sequencing was by immunoSEQ multiplex PCR. Here the sample spans around 150,000 clones, 75% to 90% being singletons. This receptor was obtained from a middle-aged man in good health and CMV-seropositive. Specimen: PBMCs.

Here the CDR3 DNA reads TGTGCCAGCAGGGCGACAGGGGAGGATGGCTACACCTTC. Translating gives CASRATGEDGYTF. V usage is TRBV6-1 and J usage is TRBJ1-2, with TRBD1 matching over 8 bases. Germline V gene data show CDR1 as MNHNS and CDR2 as SASEGT. The CDR3 loop spans 13 amino acids. Unmatched junction bases numbered 6, after V lost 6 bases and J lost 6 bases.